The source of this TCR beta chain is a study of T-cell reconstitution after alpha-beta-depleted transplantation in children. The germline gives CDR1 SGHVS, CDR2 FQNEAQ. The CDR3 covers 15 residues. Unmatched junction bases numbered 6, after V lost 5 bases and J lost 8 bases. Unique molecular identifiers were built into the TCRbeta library. MiXCR, run by TCRdb on the PCR reads, gives a single entry per CDR3 protein. Altogether 500,000 to 650,000 distinct CDR3 sequences are present, about an eighth being singletons, with the ten largest covering about 15%. This clonotype was seen repeatedly, ten times or more.

This clonotype originated in a female patient between 2 and 15 years old who had a stem cell transplant for aplastic anemia, so the T cells may come from the graft donor. J is TRBJ2-1 and V is TRBV7-8; 13 nucleotides line up with TRBD2. The sequencing here drew on PBMCs, mostly from graft donor cells, taken 180 days after TCRalphabeta/CD19-depleted stem cell transplant. Here the CDR3 DNA reads TGTGCCAGCAGCCCGACTAGCGGGAGGAACCATGAGCAGTTCTTC. Translated, it gives CASSPTSGRNHEQFF.